The 20 T cell receptor beta chains reported below all come from one sample, sequenced in a study of PD-1 blockade in classical Hodgkin lymphoma. Autologous stem cell transplantation was followed by relapse in every patient, and brentuximab vedotin exposure varied. Isolation of CD4+ T cells from thawed PBMCs was performed by magnetic negative selection. Libraries were prepared by immunoSEQ multiplex PCR; TCRdb keeps only in-frame clonotypes and omits some of them. Altogether over 30,000 clones are present, 90% being singletons, with the ten largest covering roughly 0.24%. Sequences were derived from CD4+ T cells from blood, sampled at baseline. The receptors come from a human donor with classical Hodgkin lymphoma.

J is TRBJ2-6 and V is TRBV5-6; 9 nucleotides agree with TRBD2. CDR1 and CDR2 (germline): SGHDT, YYEEEE. J was trimmed by 1 base and V by 4 bases; bases with no gene match: 12. The CDR3 has 19 residues. CDR3 sequence (DNA): TGTGCCAGCAGCCCCGGGGGGCGGGAGGGCCGTTCTGGGGCCAACGTCCTGACTTTC. It specifies CASSPGGREGRSGANVLTF.

The chain couples TRBV30 to TRBJ1-3, with D possibly TRBD1 on 5 matching bases. There are 15 residues in the CDR3. Germline lookup yields CDR1 GTSNPN and CDR2 SVGIG (reference sequence). Between the trimmed V and J ends, which lost 0 bases and 0 bases, there was a span of 9 bases. CDR3 DNA sequence: TGTGCCTGGAGTGTGGGGGGATCCTCTGGAAACACCATATATTTT. Translated, it gives CAWSVGGSSGNTIYF.

The genes are TRBV30 and TRBJ1-1; D gene uncertain. Germline V CDR1 and CDR2: GTSNPN, SVGIG (reference sequence). V lost 3 bases to trimming and J lost 5 bases, with 13 bases between them. CDR3 length: 13 amino acids. The CDR3 loop is CAWREAVRTEAFF. Written as DNA, the CDR3 is TGTGCCTGGAGAGAGGCTGTTAGGACTGAAGCTTTCTTT.

CDR3 DNA: TGTGCCAGCACCACCCGACAGGGGGCGTTCCTTGGGGCCAACGTCCTGACTTTC. Its protein is CASTTRQGAFLGANVLTF. This rearrangement joins TRBV5-8 to TRBJ2-6; 10 bases are a match to TRBD1. This CDR3 contains 18 residues. In germline, CDR1 is SGHTS, CDR2 YDEGEE. J gave up 3 bases and V 6 bases, and 12 bases lay outside the gene matches.

V usage is TRBV23-1 and J usage is TRBJ1-5; 9 bases align to TRBD1. TRBV23-1 is flagged as an ORF with uncertain function. The V gene end was trimmed by 2 bases and the J gene end by 7 bases; junction bases not matched to a gene: 6. The CDR3 totals 15 residues. CDR3 nucleotide sequence: TGCGCCAGCAGTCAAGGACAGGGGTTGACCCAGCCCCAGCATTTT. Translation: CASSQGQGLTQPQHF.

The rearrangement uses TRBV11-2 and TRBJ1-1; D not resolved. This CDR3 contains 19 residues. The ends were cut back, 3 bases at V and 2 bases at J, with 25 bases in the middle. Germline CDR1 is SGHAT and CDR2 is FQNNGV. The CDR3 protein is CASSFFPYPPGQLNTEAFF. Here the CDR3 DNA reads TGTGCCAGCAGCTTTTTCCCTTATCCTCCCGGGCAGCTCAACACTGAAGCTTTCTTT.

This sequence joins TRBV6-1 and TRBJ1-6; the match to TRBD1 covers 8 bases. The CDR3 extends over 15 amino acids. V trimming: 2 bases; J trimming: 7 bases; junction bases outside the gene matches: 4. CDR1 is MNHNS and CDR2 is SASEGT in the germline V gene. The CDR3 DNA follows: TGTGCCAGCAGTGAAAGGGGGACAGGCAATTCACCCCTCCACTTT. Its protein product is CASSERGTGNSPLHF.

The V and J genes are TRBV5-6 and TRBJ2-5, with TRBD2 matching 12 bases. Germline CDR1 reads SGHDT; CDR2 reads YYEEEE. The CDR3 runs 15 residues. V lost 2 bases, J lost 5 bases, and 4 bases stayed unmatched. The CDR3 nucleotides are TGTGCCAGCAGCTTACCCGGACTAGCGGGGGAGACCCAGTACTTC. It encodes CASSLPGLAGETQYF.

This clone turned up a few times. This chain uses TRBV2 with TRBJ2-7; 7 bases match TRBD1. The J segment lost 0 bases and the V segment lost 6 bases, leaving 5 bases of the junction unmatched. CDR1 is SNHLY and CDR2 is FYNNEI in the germline V gene. There are 14 residues in the CDR3. DNA for the CDR3: TGTGCCAGCAGGGGGGACAGAACCTCCTACGAGCAGTACTTC. It codes for CASRGDRTSYEQYF.

The chain recombines TRBV5-1 with TRBJ2-7; D is perhaps TRBD2 (5 bases). This CDR3 comprises 14 residues. Between the trimmed V and J ends, which lost 2 bases and 5 bases, there was a span of 14 bases. Per germline, CDR1 SGHRS and CDR2 YFSETQ. CDR3: CASSLVRVLHEQYF. The CDR3 DNA reads TGCGCCAGCAGCTTAGTGCGGGTACTCCACGAGCAGTACTTC.

The chain has TRBV30 and TRBJ1-2; TRBD1 agrees at 8 bases. Germline trimming cut 3 bases from V and 0 bases from J; bases unmatched to any gene: 3. This CDR3 is 14 amino acids long. Germline values: CDR1 GTSNPN, CDR2 SVGIG (reference sequence). As DNA, the CDR3 is TGTGCCTGGAGCAGGGGGCCAACTAACTATGGCTACACCTTC. This sequence encodes CAWSRGPTNYGYTF.

This chain connects TRBV6-1 to TRBJ2-5, with 9 bases fitting TRBD1. Germline trimming cut 5 bases from V and 5 bases from J; bases unmatched to any gene: 6. CDR3 size: 14 residues. Germline CDR1 reads MNHNS; CDR2 reads SASEGT. The CDR3 here is CASSMDRGWETQYF. The DNA for the CDR3 is TGTGCCAGCAGTATGGACAGGGGATGGGAGACCCAGTACTTC.

This sequence joins TRBV28 and TRBJ2-3, with D maybe TRBD2 (5 bases). This CDR3 is built from 15 residues. V lost 4 bases to trimming and J lost 2 bases, with 13 bases between them. The germline gives CDR1 MDHEN, CDR2 SYDVKM. The CDR3: CASSSTGIFTDTQYF. The DNA for the CDR3 is TGTGCCAGCAGTTCAACGGGAATTTTCACAGATACGCAGTATTTT.

The gene calls are TRBV29-1 and TRBJ2-7; D possibly corresponds to TRBD1 (6 bases). This CDR3 has 12 residues. V was cut by 4 bases and J by 2 bases, with 9 bases left in between. CDR1 and CDR2 from the germline V gene are SQVTM and ANQGSEA. The CDR3 here is CSVAGTPYEQYF. The CDR3 DNA reads as TGCAGCGTTGCGGGGACACCCTACGAGCAGTACTTC.

The chain uses TRBV27 and TRBJ2-1; 7 bases match TRBD2. The V gene end was trimmed by 5 bases and the J gene end by 6 bases; junction bases not matched to a gene: 4. Per the germline V gene, CDR1 is MNHEY and CDR2 is SMNVEV (reference sequence). The CDR3 is made up of 13 amino acids. As DNA, the CDR3 is TGTGCCAGCAGTGCGGGACTAATCAATGAGCAGTTCTTC. Its protein product is CASSAGLINEQFF.

This clone was picked up one time. The chain is built from TRBV11-3 and TRBJ2-5; 9 bases map to TRBD2. The CDR3 runs to 17 residues. V lost 5 bases to trimming and J lost 5 bases; unmatched junction nucleotides: 15. Germline V gives CDR1 SGHNT, CDR2 YENEEA. CDR3: CASSAGALAGSLETQYF. The DNA of the CDR3 is TGTGCCAGCAGCGCCGGCGCTCTAGCGGGAAGTCTGGAGACCCAGTACTTC.

The chain has TRBV10-3 and TRBJ2-5; 9 bases are a match to TRBD2. The CDR3 covers 14 residues. The junction had 5 bases not matched to a gene; V was cut back by 7 bases and J by 2 bases. CDR1 and CDR2 from the germline V gene are ENHRY and SYGVKD. The CDR3 DNA reads as TGTGCCATCACGGCGGGAGGGCCGCAAGAGACCCAGTACTTC. Amino acids: CAITAGGPQETQYF.

The V call is TRBV7-2, the J call TRBJ2-5, with TRBD2 identical over 14 bases. Gene TRBJ2-7 matches the end of the DNA better, so the J call may be wrong. Germline CDR1 reads SGHTA; CDR2 reads FQGNSA. CDR3 length equals 19 residues. CDR3 protein: CASSYLSGTSGRKSYEQYF. In DNA form, the CDR3 reads TGTGCCAGCAGCTACTTATCCGGGACTAGCGGGAGAAAGTCCTACGAGCAGTACTTC.

V gene TRBV6-1 combines with J gene TRBJ1-1, with TRBD1 matching over 8 bases. The CDR3 contains 13 residues. Trimming removed 6 bases from V and 4 bases from J; junction bases left unmatched: 4. Germline values: CDR1 MNHNS, CDR2 SASEGT. CDR3: CASSIDRGTEAFF. As DNA, the CDR3 is TGTGCCAGCAGCATAGACAGGGGCACTGAAGCTTTCTTT.

The rearrangement uses TRBV5-1 and TRBJ2-3, with D hard to call. This CDR3 is 15 amino acids long. From germline, CDR1 is SGHRS and CDR2 YFSETQ. V lost 2 bases, J lost 0 bases, and 10 bases lay in between. This CDR3 reads CASSFVGTSTDTQYF. DNA of the CDR3: TGCGCCAGCAGCTTTGTCGGAACTAGCACAGATACGCAGTATTTT.